This paragraph reports one TCR beta chain. Which antigen it targets is not known. Base qualities were left out, and no much larger clone turns up one base away. The data were taken from a study of blood T cell repertoires in COVID-19 (TCRdb year 2020). With regard to the full study: Samples covering the acute and convalescent phases of COVID-19 were provided by collaborators in the United States, Italy and Spain. The material from the prospective study consisted of cDNA or gDNA derived from T cells, B-cell-depleted T cells, or PBMCs. The dataset comprised deeply sampled blood TCRbeta repertoires from subjects exposed to, actively infected with, or recovered from COVID-19. The repertoires were released in a freely available public database meant as a resource for research on the immune response to SARS-CoV-2. The samples were drawn from two sources: the first 160 participants of the ongoing ImmuneRACE study, and 1,200 or so subjects contributed by 6 global collaborators. The sample metadata nearly always contained a de-identified subject ID, COVID-19 status, age in years and sex. Where available, HLA class I and class II types were taken from metadata supplied by the sample provider and were not determined by assay-based typing.

Findings and caveats that apply to the study as a whole: The amount of clinical and demographic metadata varied by source and participant and was provided uncurated.

V lost 6 bases and J lost 8 bases; the stretch between them is 16 bases long. CDR3 length: 13 amino acids, cysteine to phenylalanine. Of the read, only the CDR3 DNA is kept; its 39 bases are in frame from base 1. The CDR1 and CDR2 encoded by the germline V gene are MNHEY and SVGAGI. Whole blood was collected in K2EDTA tubes by collaborating institutions according to the institutions' own protocols. Collaborator samples were shipped for TCRbeta analysis as frozen whole blood, isolated PBMCs, or DNA extracted from either sample type. TCRbeta CDR3 regions were amplified from genomic DNA by means of the immunoSEQ Assay, a bias-controlled multiplex PCR. On the study's bioinformatics: The number of nucleated cells in each sample was estimated from the amplification of reference gene primers within the assay. To quantify the absolute abundance of each unique TCRbeta CDR3 rearrangement, sequence reads were collapsed and filtered. For each sample, productive Simpson clonality was calculated by taking the square root of Simpson's diversity index across productive rearrangements. TCRdb took over this immuneACCESS table, retaining in-frame rearrangements with V and J assigned. Such tables are incomplete; in checked studies, under half of the missing clones stem from an unresolved V gene, and the remainder is unexplained. Clone size and V and J calls were adopted from that table, with D and trimming inferred from the DNA. Present in this sample are 150,000 to 200,000 clones, approximately 88% of which were seen just once. The ten most abundant clones make up 1.6% of the sample.

The rearranged segments are TRBV6-5 and TRBJ1-2, with no confident D gene call. The source of this sequence is a woman aged 45-65 years with acute or convalescent COVID-19. Material: peripheral blood. In nucleotides, the sequence is TGTGCCAGCAGGCTCCCGGAGGGTGAAGGCTACACCTTC. This codes for CASRLPEGEGYTF.